The 23 T cell receptor beta chains below come from one sample, sequenced in a study of post-analysis software for immune sequencing data. Which antigens these TCRs recognize remains unknown. Built from TCR beta cDNA, the libraries had unique molecular identifiers in them. From the PCR reads, TCRdb called clonotypes with MiXCR, one entry per CDR3 protein. The data contain a few hundred thousand distinct CDR3 sequences, around 40% of them seen just once; the ten biggest clones take up over 10%. Notes on the study in general: When patients were compared with controls, about five TRBV segments were more frequent, TRBV5-6, TRBV5-1 and TRBV20-1 among them.

The sequencing sample was made of blood. These TCRs come from a girl under 18 with multiple sclerosis.

This clonotype was observed a handful of times. V usage is TRBV3-1 and J usage is TRBJ2-7, with a possible D match to TRBD1 (6 bases). Germline V gene data show CDR1 as LGHDT and CDR2 as YNNKEL (reference sequence). The CDR3 consists of 15 residues. Trimming pared 3 bases from V and 6 bases from J, leaving 18 bases between. The CDR3 protein is CASSQEPLGTIEQYF. The CDR3 DNA is TGTGCCAGCAGCCAGGAGCCCCTTGGGACAATCGAGCAGTACTTC.

This clonotype was counted only a few times. This chain uses TRBV12-3 or TRBV12-4 with TRBJ2-1; possibly TRBD1 for D (5 bases). The CDR3 totals 13 residues. V lost 7 bases to trimming and J lost 3 bases, with 10 bases between them. The DNA for the CDR3 is TGTGCCAGCACCAGGGCCAGCTACAATGAGCAGTTCTTC. It translates to CASTRASYNEQFF.

Here the CDR3 reads CSARGRADNEQFF. The CDR3, as DNA: TGCAGTGCTAGGGGGCGGGCGGACAATGAGCAGTTCTTC. The genes are TRBV20-1 and TRBJ2-1, with D possibly called TRBD1 or TRBD2 (5 bases each). The germline CDR1 and CDR2 sequences are DFQATT and SNEGSKA (reference sequence). The germline V and J ends were trimmed by 3 bases and 5 bases, with 11 bases remaining between them. The CDR3 contains 13 residues.

This clonotype was seen more than once but under ten times. The chain carries TRBV20-1 and TRBJ1-6; D is perhaps TRBD1 (5 bases). CDR3 size: 16 residues. Per germline, CDR1 DFQATT and CDR2 SNEGSKA (reference sequence). Between the trimmed V and J ends, which lost 0 bases and 0 bases, there was a span of 9 bases. CDR3 sequence (DNA): TGCAGTGCTAGAGATGCAGGGAACTCCTATAATTCACCCCTCCACTTT. Encoded protein: CSARDAGNSYNSPLHF.

This clonotype was recorded a few times. This chain uses TRBV9 with TRBJ2-6; D is unresolved. The germline gives CDR1 SGDLS, CDR2 YYNGEE. The CDR3 totals 18 residues. The V end was cut by 0 bases, the J end by 0 bases, with 13 bases between. The CDR3 coding sequence is TGTGCCAGCAGCGTAGCTCCAGCCGTGGGCTCTGGGGCCAACGTCCTGACTTTC. Its translation is CASSVAPAVGSGANVLTF.

This clonotype was counted only a few times. The chain links TRBV6-5 to TRBJ2-7; 7 bases match TRBD1. The junction had 7 bases not matched to a gene; V was cut back by 5 bases and J by 3 bases. The germline V gene has CDR1 MNHEY and CDR2 SVGAGI. The CDR3 is 14 residues long. The CDR3 protein is CASSRPGQFYEQYF. CDR3 sequence (DNA): TGTGCCAGCAGTAGACCGGGACAGTTCTACGAGCAGTACTTC.

This clonotype has only a few counts. The chain links TRBV29-1 to TRBJ2-1; TRBD2 might be the D (5 bases). The CDR3 spans 13 residues. Germline V CDR1 and CDR2: SQVTM, ANQGSEA. V lost 7 bases to trimming and J lost 5 bases, with 15 bases between them. CDR3 DNA sequence: TGCAGCGCCGCCGGGGATGAGAACAATGAGCAGTTCTTC. Its protein is CSAAGDENNEQFF.

This clonotype was seen a handful of times. The chain uses TRBV6-2 or TRBV6-3 and TRBJ2-7; D remains ambiguous. From germline, CDR1 is MNHEY and CDR2 SVGEGT. Trimming took 8 bases from V and 2 from J, leaving 19 bases between them. CDR3 length: 15 amino acids. In DNA, the CDR3 is TGTGCCAGCCGTCCCCCTGAACGGATCCCCTACGAGCAGTACTTC. Translated, it gives CASRPPERIPYEQYF.

The chain has TRBV20-1 and TRBJ2-1; 14 bases align to TRBD2. This CDR3 has 18 amino acids. V was clipped by 3 bases and J by 0 bases; unmatched bases: 7. Germline CDR1 is DFQATT and CDR2 is SNEGSKA (reference sequence). CDR3 sequence (DNA): TGCAGTGCTAGCGTTGGGACTAGCGGGAGAAGCTCCTACAATGAGCAGTTCTTC. The encoded protein is CSASVGTSGRSSYNEQFF.

J is TRBJ2-7 and V is TRBV5-1; 9 nucleotides match TRBD1. V shed 5 bases and J 3 bases; nucleotides not matched to a gene: 9. Germline loops: CDR1 SGHRS, CDR2 YFSETQ. There are 15 residues in the CDR3. CDR3 DNA sequence: TGCGCCAGCAGGGCTGGCTGGACAGGGGACTACGAGCAGTACTTC. This sequence encodes CASRAGWTGDYEQYF. The variable domain in full, completed from reference TRBV5-1 and TRBJ2-7, reads KAGVTQTPRYLIKTRGQQVTLSCSPISGHRSVSWYQQTPGQGLQFLFEYFSETQRNKGNFPGRFSGRQFSNSRSEMNVSTLELGDSALYLCASRAGWTGDYEQYFGPGTRLTVT.

This rearrangement joins TRBV12-3 or TRBV12-4 to TRBJ1-5; no firm D call. The CDR3 loop spans 14 amino acids. The germline V and J ends were trimmed by 3 bases and 2 bases, with 8 bases remaining between them. In DNA, the CDR3 is TGTGCCAGCAGTTTGGCCAGCCGCAATCAGCCCCAGCATTTT. Protein product: CASSLASRNQPQHF.

This clonotype came up a few times. The genes are TRBV20-1 and TRBJ2-4; tentatively, D is TRBD1 or TRBD2 (5 bases each). The J call is in doubt because the DNA end fits TRBJ2-7 better. This CDR3 is built from 15 residues. Per the germline V gene, CDR1 is DFQATT and CDR2 is SNEGSKA (reference sequence). CDR3: CSASSLGTDFYEQYF. The DNA of the CDR3 is TGCAGTGCTAGTTCCCTTGGGACGGATTTTTACGAGCAGTACTTC.

At least ten counts were recorded for this clonotype. The chain is built from TRBV3-1 and TRBJ2-6, with a tentative D call TRBD1 (5 bases). Germline V gives CDR1 LGHDT, CDR2 YNNKEL (reference sequence). The length of the CDR3 is 15 residues. Trimming pared 3 bases from V and 0 bases from J, leaving 6 bases between. CDR3 in amino acids: CASSQGPSGANVLTF. The CDR3 DNA sequence: TGTGCCAGCAGCCAGGGGCCCTCTGGGGCCAACGTCCTGACTTTC.

In its sample, this clonotype was seen once. This chain connects TRBV20-1 to TRBJ2-5; 9 bases are shared with TRBD2. Trimming removed 2 bases from V and 4 bases from J; junction bases left unmatched: 8. This CDR3 has 15 residues. Germline lookup yields CDR1 DFQATT and CDR2 SNEGSKA (reference sequence). The CDR3, as DNA: TGCAGTGCTAGACCCGGACTAGCGAGGGGAGAGACCCAGTACTTC. This codes for CSARPGLARGETQYF.

The rearrangement joins TRBV6-5 to TRBJ2-7; perhaps TRBD1 as D (8 bases). This CDR3 comprises 15 residues. The V gene lost 0 bases and the J gene lost 4 bases, with 13 bases spanning the gap. Germline lookup yields CDR1 MNHEY and CDR2 SVGAGI. CDR3 sequence reads: CASSYSTGGGYEQYF. In nucleotides, the CDR3 is TGTGCCAGCAGTTACTCTACAGGGGGAGGGTACGAGCAGTACTTC.

This clonotype showed up just a few times. This sequence joins TRBV11-1 and TRBJ1-2; a weak D match, TRBD1 (5 bases). The CDR3 is 16 residues long. Trimming cost V 2 bases and J 2 bases, with 15 bases left between them. Germline V gene sequence: CDR1 SGHAT, CDR2 FQDESV (reference sequence). The CDR3 sequence is CASSLWGTALNYGYTF. As DNA, the CDR3 is TGTGCCAGCAGCTTATGGGGGACGGCCTTGAACTATGGCTACACCTTC. Looking up the rest from reference TRBV11-1 and TRBJ1-2 gives the full variable domain: EAEVAQSPRYKITEKSQAVAFWCDPISGHATLYWYRQILGQGPELLVQFQDESVVDDSQLPKDRFSAERLKGVDSTLKIQPAELGDSAMYLCASSLWGTALNYGYTFGSGTRLTVV.

The chain carries TRBV14 and TRBJ1-1; D not certain. V lost 4 bases to trimming and J lost 5 bases, with 11 bases between them. Germline assignment: CDR1 SGHDN and CDR2 FVKESK. There are 13 residues in the CDR3. The CDR3 here is CASSPSSGTEAFF. The CDR3 coding sequence is TGTGCCAGCAGCCCCTCATCCGGGACTGAAGCTTTCTTT.

The chain links TRBV7-2 to TRBJ2-7; TRBD1 is a possible D gene (5 bases). Germline lookup yields CDR1 SGHTA and CDR2 FQGNSA. Trimming took off 4 bases at V and 2 bases at J, with 15 bases between the two ends. This CDR3 contains 15 residues. The CDR3 region has the DNA TGTGCCAGCAGCTCAGTCAGGACACCCACCTACGAGCAGTACTTC. It yields the protein CASSSVRTPTYEQYF.

Only a few counts were recorded for this clonotype. The chain carries TRBV7-9 and TRBJ2-7; the D is unclear. V was clipped by 1 base and J by 2 bases, with 18 bases between them. The CDR3 has 17 amino acids. Per the germline V gene, CDR1 is SEHNR and CDR2 is FQNEAQ (reference sequence). This CDR3 reads CASSLGYRAPHAYEQYF. Written as DNA, the CDR3 is TGTGCCAGCAGCTTAGGGTACCGGGCCCCGCATGCCTACGAGCAGTACTTC. The full variable domain, completed using reference TRBV7-9 and TRBJ2-7, is DTGVSQNPRHKITKRGQNVTFRCDPISEHNRLYWYRQTLGQGPEFLTYFQNEAQLEKSRLLSDRFSAERPKGSFSTLEIQRTEQGDSAMYLCASSLGYRAPHAYEQYFGPGTRLTVT.

The genes are TRBV5-1 and TRBJ2-7; TRBD1 or TRBD2 may be the D gene (5 bases each). CDR3 length: 15 residues. CDR1 is SGHRS, CDR2 YFSETQ, per germline. Trimming removed 3 bases at V and 4 bases at J, with 17 bases between. CDR3 bases: TGCGCCAGCAGCTCGGAGGATACTCAGGGATACGAGCAGTACTTC. It specifies CASSSEDTQGYEQYF.

The CDR3 region has the DNA TGCAGTGCAACGGGACTAGCGGGAGGCGAGCAGTACTTC. Its protein is CSATGLAGGEQYF. This rearrangement joins TRBV20-1 to TRBJ2-7, with 15 nucleotides matching TRBD2. Looked up from germline, CDR1 is DFQATT and CDR2 is SNEGSKA (reference sequence). With 6 bases clipped from V and 6 bases from J, the junction kept 3 bases outside the gene matches. The CDR3 is made up of 13 amino acids.

This rearrangement joins TRBV7-6 to TRBJ2-7; TRBD2 aligns across 13 bases. This CDR3 spans 15 amino acids. Germline-derived CDR1 and CDR2 are SGHVS and FNYEAQ. With V trimmed by 2 bases and J by 9 bases, 7 bases remained unmatched. The DNA of the CDR3 is TGTGCCAGCAGCTTACCCGGACTAGCGGGAGTCGGGCAGTACTTC. Translation gives CASSLPGLAGVGQYF.

The chain recombines TRBV10-3 with TRBJ2-1; weak D call: TRBD1 (6 bases). V lost 4 bases and J lost 0, with 13 bases in between. This CDR3 spans 16 amino acids. Germline-derived CDR1 and CDR2 are ENHRY and SYGVKD. CDR3 residues: CAISALTGSSYNEQFF. The CDR3 DNA reads as TGTGCCATCAGTGCATTAACAGGGAGCTCCTACAATGAGCAGTTCTTC.